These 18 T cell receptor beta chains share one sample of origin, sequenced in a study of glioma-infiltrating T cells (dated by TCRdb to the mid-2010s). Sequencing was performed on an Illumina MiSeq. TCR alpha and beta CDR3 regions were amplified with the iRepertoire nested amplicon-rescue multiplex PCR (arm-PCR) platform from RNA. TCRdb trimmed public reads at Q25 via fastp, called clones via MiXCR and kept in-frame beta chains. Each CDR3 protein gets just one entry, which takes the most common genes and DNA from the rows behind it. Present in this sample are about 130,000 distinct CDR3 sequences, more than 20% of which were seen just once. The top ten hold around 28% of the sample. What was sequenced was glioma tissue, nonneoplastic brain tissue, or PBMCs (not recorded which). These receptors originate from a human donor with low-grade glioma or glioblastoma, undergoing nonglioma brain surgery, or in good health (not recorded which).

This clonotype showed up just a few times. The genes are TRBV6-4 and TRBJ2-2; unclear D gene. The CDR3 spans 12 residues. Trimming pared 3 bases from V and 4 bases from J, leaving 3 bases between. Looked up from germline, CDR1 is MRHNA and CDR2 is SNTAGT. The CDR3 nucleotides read TGTGCCAGCAGTGATCGCACCGGGGAGCTGTTTTTT. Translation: CASSDRTGELFF.

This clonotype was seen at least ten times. As DNA, the CDR3 is TGCAGTGCTAGAGTACAGGGGTTGGTTGGCTACACCTTC. Protein: CSARVQGLVGYTF. The chain couples TRBV20-1 to TRBJ1-2; TRBD1 aligns across 7 bases. CDR3 length: 13 residues. CDR1 and CDR2 from the germline V gene are DFQATT and SNEGSKA (reference sequence). V was clipped by 1 base and J by 7 bases; unmatched bases: 6.

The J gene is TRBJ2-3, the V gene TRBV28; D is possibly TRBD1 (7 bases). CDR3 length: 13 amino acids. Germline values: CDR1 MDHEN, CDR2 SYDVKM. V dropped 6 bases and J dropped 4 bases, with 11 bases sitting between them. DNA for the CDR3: TGTGCCAGCAGGCGGGACAGCGCAGATACGCAGTATTTT. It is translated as CASRRDSADTQYF.

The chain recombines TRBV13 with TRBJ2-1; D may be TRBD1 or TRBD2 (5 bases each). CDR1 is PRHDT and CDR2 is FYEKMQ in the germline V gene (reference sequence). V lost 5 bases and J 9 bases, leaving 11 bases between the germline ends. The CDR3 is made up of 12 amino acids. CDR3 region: CASSRPGSEQFF. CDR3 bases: TGTGCCAGCAGCAGACCAGGGAGTGAGCAGTTCTTC. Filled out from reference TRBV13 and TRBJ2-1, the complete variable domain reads AAGVIQSPRHLIKEKRETATLKCYPIPRHDTVYWYQQGPGQDPQFLISFYEKMQSDKGSIPDRFSAQQFSDYHSELNMSSLELGDSALYFCASSRPGSEQFFGPGTRLTVL.

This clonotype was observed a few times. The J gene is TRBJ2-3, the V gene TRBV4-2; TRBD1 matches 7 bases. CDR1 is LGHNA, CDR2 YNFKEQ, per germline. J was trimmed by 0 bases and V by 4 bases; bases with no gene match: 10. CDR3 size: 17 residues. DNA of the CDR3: TGTGCCAGCAGCCGAGGGGGACAGCCAACAAGCACAGATACGCAGTATTTT. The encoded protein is CASSRGGQPTSTDTQYF.

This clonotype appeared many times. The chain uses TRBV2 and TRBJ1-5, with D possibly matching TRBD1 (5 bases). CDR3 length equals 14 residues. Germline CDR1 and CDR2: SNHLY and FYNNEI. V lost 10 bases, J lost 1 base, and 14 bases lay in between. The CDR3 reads CATRGDSSNQPQHF. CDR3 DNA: TGTGCCACCCGAGGGGATTCGAGCAATCAGCCCCAGCATTTT.

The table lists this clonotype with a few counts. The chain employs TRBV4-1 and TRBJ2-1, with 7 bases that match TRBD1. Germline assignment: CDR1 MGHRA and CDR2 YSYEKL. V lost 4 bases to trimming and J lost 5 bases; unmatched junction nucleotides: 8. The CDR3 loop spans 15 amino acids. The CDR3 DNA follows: TGCGCCAGCAGCCGAGGGCCCACAGGGGACAATGAGCAGTTCTTC. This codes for CASSRGPTGDNEQFF.

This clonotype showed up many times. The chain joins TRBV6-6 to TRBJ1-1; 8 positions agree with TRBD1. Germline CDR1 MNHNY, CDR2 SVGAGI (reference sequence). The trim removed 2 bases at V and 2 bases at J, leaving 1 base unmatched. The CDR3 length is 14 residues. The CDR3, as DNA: TGTGCCAGCAGTTACCAGGGGGCCAACACTGAAGCTTTCTTT. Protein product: CASSYQGANTEAFF.

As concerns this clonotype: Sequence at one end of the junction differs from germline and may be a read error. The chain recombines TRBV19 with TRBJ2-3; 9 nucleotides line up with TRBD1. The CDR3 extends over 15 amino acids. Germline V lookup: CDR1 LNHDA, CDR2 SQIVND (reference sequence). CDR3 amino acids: CASSMGQGFADTQYF. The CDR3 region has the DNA TGTGCCAGTAGTATGGGACAGGGTTTCGCAGATACGCAGTACTTT.

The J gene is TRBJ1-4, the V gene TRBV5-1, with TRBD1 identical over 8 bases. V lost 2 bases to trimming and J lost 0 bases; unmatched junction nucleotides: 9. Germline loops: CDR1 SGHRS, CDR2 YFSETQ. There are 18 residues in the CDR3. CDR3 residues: CASSLSRTGYPTNEKLFF. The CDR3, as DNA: TGCGCCAGCAGCTTAAGCCGGACAGGGTATCCAACTAATGAAAAACTGTTTTTT.

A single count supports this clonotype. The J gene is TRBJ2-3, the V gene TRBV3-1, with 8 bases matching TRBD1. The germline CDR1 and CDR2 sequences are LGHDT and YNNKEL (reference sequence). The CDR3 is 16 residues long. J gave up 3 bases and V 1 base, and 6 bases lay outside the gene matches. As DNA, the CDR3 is TGTGCCAGCAGCCAAGGTGCAGGGGGCAGTACAGATACGCAGTATTTT. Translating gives CASSQGAGGSTDTQYF.

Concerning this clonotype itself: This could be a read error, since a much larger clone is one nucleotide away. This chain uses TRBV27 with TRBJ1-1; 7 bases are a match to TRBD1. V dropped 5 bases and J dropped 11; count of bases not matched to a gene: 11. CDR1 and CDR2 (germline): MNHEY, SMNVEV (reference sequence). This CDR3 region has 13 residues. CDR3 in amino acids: CASSPRDSRRAFF. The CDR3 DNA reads TGTGCCAGCAGTCCGCGGGACAGTCGGCGGGCTTTCTTT.

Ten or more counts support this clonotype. This CDR3 reads CSQNWARLDTQYF. CDR3 in DNA: TGCAGTCAAAACTGGGCCCGTCTGGATACGCAGTATTTT. The chain has TRBV20-1 and TRBJ2-3; D gene ambiguous. In germline, CDR1 is DFQATT, CDR2 SNEGSKA (reference sequence). V was cut by 8 bases and J by 6 bases, with 18 bases left in between. This CDR3 has 13 residues.

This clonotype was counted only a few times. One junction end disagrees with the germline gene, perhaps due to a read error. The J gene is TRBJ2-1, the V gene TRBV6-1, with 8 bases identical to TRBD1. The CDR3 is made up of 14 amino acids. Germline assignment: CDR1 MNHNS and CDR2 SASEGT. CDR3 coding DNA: TGTGTCAGCAGCAGCCACAGGGGGTACAATGAGCAGTTCTTC. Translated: CVSSSHRGYNEQFF.

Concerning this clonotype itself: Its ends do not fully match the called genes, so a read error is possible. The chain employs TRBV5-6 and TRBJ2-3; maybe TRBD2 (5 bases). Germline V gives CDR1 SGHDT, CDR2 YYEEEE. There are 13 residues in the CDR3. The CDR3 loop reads CASSTPRADTQYF. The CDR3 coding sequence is TGTGCCAGCAGCACTCCGCGGGCAGATACGCAGTACTTT.

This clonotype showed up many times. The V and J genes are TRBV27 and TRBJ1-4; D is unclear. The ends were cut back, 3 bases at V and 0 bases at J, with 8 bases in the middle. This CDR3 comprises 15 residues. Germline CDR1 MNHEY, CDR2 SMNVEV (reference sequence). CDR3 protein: CASSLRETTNEKLFF. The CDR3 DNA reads TGTGCCAGCAGTTTGCGGGAAACAACTAATGAAAAACTGTTTTTT.

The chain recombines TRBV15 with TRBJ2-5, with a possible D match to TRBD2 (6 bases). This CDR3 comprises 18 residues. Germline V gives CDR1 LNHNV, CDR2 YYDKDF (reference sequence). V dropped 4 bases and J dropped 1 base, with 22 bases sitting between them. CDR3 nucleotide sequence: TGTGCCACCAGCATATCCCCCGGCAGGACTAATCGCCAAGAGACCCAGTACTTC. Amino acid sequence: CATSISPGRTNRQETQYF.

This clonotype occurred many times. This CDR3 reads CATSRDRGRSGYTF. The CDR3 nucleotides read TGTGCCACCAGCAGAGACAGGGGCCGCAGCGGCTACACCTTC. The rearrangement links TRBV15 to TRBJ1-2; possible D gene TRBD1, 6 bases. CDR3 length: 14 residues. Between the trimmed V and J ends, which lost 0 bases and 8 bases, there was a span of 13 bases. Germline CDR1 is LNHNV and CDR2 is YYDKDF (reference sequence).